Listed below are T cell receptor beta chains from one sample, sequenced in a study of CD4 T cells in relation to SARS-CoV-2 and coronaviruses. The antigens these receptors bind are not known. The protocol was immunoSEQ multiplex PCR, while the TCRdb copy is restricted to in-frame clones and leaves out a portion. The sample carries 20,000 to 25,000 clones, 74% recorded once. The sequencing sample was made of CD4+ T cells from PBMCs, cultured in vitro. The receptors shown here come from a human donor in good health. CDR3s include the opening cysteine and the closing phenylalanine or tryptophan. The D gene is left open where the match is weak. Clone size is shown for a subset of rows, as once, few, many or a class of expanded clone.

>.|TRBV6-1|.|TRBJ1-5
TGTGCCAGCAGTGAACAGGGTAGCAATCAGCCCCAGCATTTT
CASSEQGSNQPQHF
>once|TRBV18|.|TRBJ2-7
TGTGCCAGCTCCCCATTGGAGGACTCTCCCCGCGAGCAGTACTTC
CASSPLEDSPREQYF
>.|TRBV2|.|TRBJ2-7
TGTGCCAGCAGTCGGCTTCCGGACAGATCCTACGAGCAGTACTTC
CASSRLPDRSYEQYF
>.|TRBV7-8|TRBD1|TRBJ1-3
TGTGCCAGCAGCTTTCTGACAGGGCGAACCTCTGGAAACACCATATATTTT
CASSFLTGRTSGNTIYF
>.|TRBV11-1|TRBD1|TRBJ2-7
TGTGCCAGCAGTTCACCAAGGACAGGGGTCTCCTACGAGCAGTACTTC
CASSSPRTGVSYEQYF
>.|TRBV24-1|TRBD1|TRBJ1-1
TGTGCCACCAGTGATTGGGGGACAGGGGAAACTGAAGCTTTCTTT
CATSDWGTGETEAFF
>.|TRBV2|TRBD2|TRBJ2-5
TGTGCCAGCAGTGAAGGGGGAGGGCCCCAAGAGACCCAGTACTTC
CASSEGGGPQETQYF
>.|TRBV11-2|TRBD1|TRBJ1-3
TGTGCCAGCAGCTTAGGGACAGGCGCACTCTCTGGAAACACCATATATTTT
CASSLGTGALSGNTIYF
>few|TRBV21-1|.|TRBJ2-2
TGTGCCAGCAGCAAATTCCATGTTGGACTGGCGAACACCGGGGAGCTGTTTTTT
CASSKFHVGLANTGELFF
>.|TRBV5-1|.|TRBJ1-2
TGCGCCAGCAGCTTGGCCGGCATCGTGGATGGCTACACCTTC
CASSLAGIVDGYTF
>.|TRBV6-5|.|TRBJ2-1
TGTGCCAGCAGCCCAACACTCAGGGATTTTGAGCAGTTCTTC
CASSPTLRDFEQFF
>.|TRBV18|TRBD1|TRBJ2-3
TGTGCCAGCTCACTAAGACAGGGATCTACAGATACGCAGTATTTT
CASSLRQGSTDTQYF